A selection of T cell receptor beta chains follows, all from one sample in a study of identical twins. TCRdb re-called the 5' RACE reads through MiXCR, storing one row per CDR3 protein. The sample consists of hundreds of thousands of distinct CDR3 sequences, 9% to 15% of them appearing once. This same sample was also part of a study on yellow fever vaccine responses in identical twins.

Sequencing was performed on PBMCs. The receptors here all came from a woman under 30 in good health. Each CDR3 is given with its conserved first and last residue. Fields, in order: J gene, V gene, CDR3 protein.

TRBJ2-1,TRBV5-1,CASNWGPGLAPSYNEQFF
TRBJ2-7,TRBV7-8,CASSFNHLISGRAYEQYF
TRBJ2-6,TRBV18,CASSHKTGGANVLTF
TRBJ2-7,TRBV28,CASSKGLAGNEQYF
TRBJ2-3,TRBV27,CASSFVSAGTDTQYF
TRBJ2-3,TRBV5-1,CASRTGGTPIGTDTQYF
TRBJ1-1,TRBV12-3/TRBV12-4,CASSLEGQGNTEAFF
TRBJ2-5,TRBV4-1,CASSLAIQETQYF
TRBJ2-1,TRBV5-1,CASSLETSGVYNEQFF
TRBJ1-1,TRBV12-3/TRBV12-4,CASTARLTANTEAFF
TRBJ1-4,TRBV20-1,CSAAPPTNEKLFF
TRBJ2-1,TRBV10-3,CAISLGLSPYNEQFF
TRBJ2-1,TRBV12-3/TRBV12-4,CASSFGISSYNEQFF
TRBJ2-3,TRBV3-1,CASSQGGTSGDTQYF
TRBJ2-7,TRBV13,CASSFSGPLSGIGPEQYF
TRBJ1-5,TRBV24-1,CATSGLQGQPQHF
TRBJ2-7,TRBV2,CASRPGQQTHEQYF
TRBJ2-5,TRBV5-1,CASTATAIQETQYF
TRBJ2-7,TRBV27,CASSSSGTGPYEQYF
TRBJ2-2,TRBV28,CASSFPRQGATDKLTGELFF
TRBJ1-2,TRBV10-3,CAISESTADNYGYTF
TRBJ2-7,TRBV24-1,CATSDRYSYEQYF
TRBJ1-2,TRBV11-1,CASSSRGEWRGLNYGYTF
TRBJ1-2,TRBV24-1,CATSPGQVGGYTF
TRBJ2-1,TRBV15,CATSRGFTVPANEQFF
TRBJ2-1,TRBV28,CASSPVQVSYNEQFF
TRBJ2-2,TRBV7-9,CASSFSLAGAGELFF
TRBJ2-5,TRBV20-1,CSAQGDYQETQYF
TRBJ2-3,TRBV6-4,CASSRPEIPGGTDTQYF
TRBJ1-1,TRBV14,CASSQGGYMNTEAFF
TRBJ2-3,TRBV5-6,CASSSRLAGGKFTDTQYF
TRBJ2-5,TRBV20-1,CSAFLPRAETQYF
TRBJ2-6,TRBV3-1,CASSQYSSGANVLTF
TRBJ1-1,TRBV20-1,CSAPVDFNTEAFF
TRBJ1-5,TRBV7-6,CASSLAHGVSNQPQHF
TRBJ2-1,TRBV12-5,CASGNLGLAGEAPYNEQFF
TRBJ2-7,TRBV6-1,CASSEVVTYEQYF
TRBJ2-1,TRBV2,CASSGRPTNEQFF
TRBJ1-2,TRBV2,CASTGGTF
TRBJ1-1,TRBV19,CASTRTGTTEAFF
TRBJ1-3,TRBV6-1,CASKSFSGNTIYF
TRBJ2-7,TRBV13,CASSAPGRSYEQYF
TRBJ2-3,TRBV4-2,CASSQVDARGPDTQYF
TRBJ2-7,TRBV11-1,CASSPDYSRGPQGGDEQYF
TRBJ2-2,TRBV12-3/TRBV12-4,CASNIYRAPNTGELFF